This T cell receptor beta chain stems from a study of cytomegalovirus exposure and HLA in healthy donors. Study-wide results and caveats: What a later analysis reportedly showed was that an Asian-associated ancestry cluster had fewer N-insertions than the approximately 700-donor mean.

The study ran its PCR with 60 Vbeta and 13 Jbeta primers. TCRdb's table, derived via immunoSEQ multiplex PCR, lists solely in-frame clones and lacks some. This table has fewer than 150,000 clones, around 78% appearing once. Note on this clone: Antigen unknown.

The CDR3 totals 16 residues. Germline loops: CDR1 SGHNT, CDR2 YYREEE (reference sequence). V gave up 4 bases and J gave up 9 bases; unmatched junction bases: 18. The chain recombines TRBV5-4 with TRBJ2-7; 8 bases match TRBD2. Sequenced material: PBMCs. The receptor comes from a woman aged 40-49 years in good health and CMV-seropositive. CDR3: CASSKGESGSSGGQYF. The CDR3 nucleotides read TGTGCCAGCAGCAAGGGGGAGAGCGGGAGTTCCGGAGGGCAGTACTTC.